These 6 T cell receptor beta chains were sequenced from one sample in a study of cytomegalovirus exposure and HLA in healthy donors. A multiplex PCR was run with 60 Vbeta primers and 13 Jbeta primers. Sequencing used immunoSEQ multiplex PCR; TCRdb keeps in-frame clones, though not all of them. The sample has around 120,000 clones; approximately 75% are singletons. Material for sequencing was PBMCs. The receptor set was obtained from a man between 50 and 59 years old in good health and CMV-seropositive.

The chain recombines TRBV5-1 with TRBJ2-7, with 9 bases identical to TRBD1. V was clipped by 1 base and J by 6 bases; unmatched bases: 5. Germline loops: CDR1 SGHRS, CDR2 YFSETQ. This CDR3 spans 14 amino acids. This CDR3 reads CASSLRGQGSEQYF. DNA for the CDR3: TGCGCCAGCAGCTTGAGGGGACAGGGTTCCGAGCAGTACTTC.

The V gene is TRBV27, the J gene TRBJ1-1, with D perhaps TRBD1 (5 bases). Germline CDR1 and CDR2: MNHEY and SMNVEV (reference sequence). V was shortened by 6 bases and J by 6 bases, with 17 bases between the two germline ends. The CDR3 consists of 14 residues. The CDR3: CASRPREGRAEAFF. As DNA, the CDR3 is TGTGCCAGCAGGCCCAGGGAGGGTAGGGCTGAAGCTTTCTTT.

V is TRBV5-6 and J is TRBJ2-2, with D possibly matching TRBD1 (5 bases). The CDR3 has 15 amino acids. V lost 3 bases, J lost 8 bases, and 17 bases lay in between. Per germline, CDR1 SGHDT and CDR2 YYEEEE. Here the CDR3 DNA reads TGTGCCAGCAGCTGGGGCCTGATAAATGGGGGGGAGCTGTTTTTT. It is translated as CASSWGLINGGELFF.

V gene TRBV9 combines with J gene TRBJ2-1; 11 nucleotides line up with TRBD2. Per germline, CDR1 SGDLS and CDR2 YYNGEE. The CDR3 has 15 residues. V lost 3 bases and J lost 5; bases outside the gene matches: 4. CDR3 nucleotides: TGTGCCAGCAGCGGTAGCGGGGGGGCAAACAATGAGCAGTTCTTC. Protein: CASSGSGGANNEQFF.

The CDR3 region is CASKPERGSNEQFF. CDR3 nucleotide sequence: TGTGCCAGCAAGCCCGAGCGGGGGAGCAATGAGCAGTTCTTC. The chain has TRBV2 and TRBJ2-1; 8 bases line up with TRBD2. The CDR3 consists of 14 residues. Germline V CDR1 and CDR2: SNHLY, FYNNEI. V shed 7 bases, J shed 6 bases, and the junction held 8 bases outside the gene matches.

The CDR3 DNA is TGTGCCAGCAGTCCGGGAGTCTCCGGGGAGCTGTTTTTT. Protein product: CASSPGVSGELFF. The V gene is TRBV7-7, the J gene TRBJ2-2; possible D gene TRBD2, 6 bases. There are 13 residues in the CDR3. V dropped 6 bases and J dropped 6 bases, with 11 bases sitting between them. The V gene's germline CDR1 is SSHAT and CDR2 FNYEAQ (reference sequence).